Each of the 2 T cell receptor beta chains below was sequenced from the same sample in a study of beta chain features in type 1 diabetes. Expressed TCRB transcripts were sequenced because the entire RNA isolate underwent reverse transcription. Assay used: immunoSEQ multiplex PCR; TCRdb lists only in-frame clones, some missing. The data show over 350,000 clones, about 16% seen once. Source material: naive CD4+ T cells from blood. These receptors originate from a woman between 18 and 30 years old in good health.

J is TRBJ2-5 and V is TRBV28, with unresolved D. Germline-derived CDR1 and CDR2 are MDHEN and SYDVKM. V was pared by 4 bases and J by 5 bases, with 5 bases between. The CDR3 runs to 11 residues. CDR3 sequence reads: CASSSFETQYF. CDR3 sequence (DNA): TGTGCCAGCAGTTCTTTCGAGACCCAGTACTTC.

This clone came up a few times. The chain employs TRBV28 and TRBJ1-1; a weak D match, TRBD1 (5 bases). From germline, CDR1 is MDHEN and CDR2 SYDVKM. With 3 bases removed from V and 2 bases from J, the gap between germline ends came to 13 bases. This CDR3 spans 15 amino acids. As DNA, the CDR3 is TGTGCCAGCAGTTTGCGACAGAAGTTTAACACTGAAGCTTTCTTT. Encoded protein: CASSLRQKFNTEAFF.